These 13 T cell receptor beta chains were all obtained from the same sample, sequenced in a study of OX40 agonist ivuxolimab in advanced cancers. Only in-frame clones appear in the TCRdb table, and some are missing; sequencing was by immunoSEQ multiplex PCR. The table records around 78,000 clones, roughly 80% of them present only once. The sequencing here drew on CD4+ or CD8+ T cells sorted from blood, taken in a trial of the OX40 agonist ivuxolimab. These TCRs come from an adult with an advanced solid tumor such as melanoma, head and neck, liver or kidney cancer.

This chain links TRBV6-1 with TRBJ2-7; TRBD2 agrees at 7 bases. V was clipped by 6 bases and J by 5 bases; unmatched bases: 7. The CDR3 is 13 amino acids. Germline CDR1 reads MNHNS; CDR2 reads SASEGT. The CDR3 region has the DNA TGTGCCAGCAGATCCGGGACTACCGACGAGCAGTACTTC. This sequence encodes CASRSGTTDEQYF.

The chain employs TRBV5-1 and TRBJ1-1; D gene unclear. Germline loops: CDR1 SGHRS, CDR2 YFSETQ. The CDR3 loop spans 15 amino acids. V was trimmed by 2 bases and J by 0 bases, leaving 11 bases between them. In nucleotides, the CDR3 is TGCGCCAGCAGCTTTATGCCGGAGATGAACACTGAAGCTTTCTTT. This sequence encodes CASSFMPEMNTEAFF.

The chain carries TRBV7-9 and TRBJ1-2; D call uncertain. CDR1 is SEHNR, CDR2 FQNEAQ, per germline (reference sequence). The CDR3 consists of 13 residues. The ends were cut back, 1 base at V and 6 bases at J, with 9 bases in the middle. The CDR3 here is CASSLDSSNGYTF. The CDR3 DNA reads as TGTGCCAGCAGCTTAGACAGTTCGAATGGCTACACCTTC.

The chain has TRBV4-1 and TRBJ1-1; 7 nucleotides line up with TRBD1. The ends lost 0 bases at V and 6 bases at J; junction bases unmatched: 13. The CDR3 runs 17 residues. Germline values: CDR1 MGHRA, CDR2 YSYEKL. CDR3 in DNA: TGCGCCAGCAGCCAAGAGGGACAGTTTATTTGGAGCGCTGAAGCTTTCTTT. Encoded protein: CASSQEGQFIWSAEAFF.

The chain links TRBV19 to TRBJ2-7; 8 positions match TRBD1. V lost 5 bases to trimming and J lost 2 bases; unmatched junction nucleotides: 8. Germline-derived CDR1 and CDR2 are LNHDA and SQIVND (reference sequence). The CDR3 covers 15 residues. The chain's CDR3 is CASSPRQGMTYEQYF. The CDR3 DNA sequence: TGTGCCAGTAGTCCCAGACAGGGGATGACCTACGAGCAGTACTTC.

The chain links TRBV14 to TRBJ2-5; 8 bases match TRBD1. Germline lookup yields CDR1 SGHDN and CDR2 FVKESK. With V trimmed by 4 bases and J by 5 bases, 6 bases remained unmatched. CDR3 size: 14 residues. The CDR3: CASSPWTGSETQYF. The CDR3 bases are TGTGCCAGCAGCCCTTGGACAGGGAGCGAGACCCAGTACTTC.

The CDR3 protein is CASRVTGTNTGELFF. The CDR3 coding sequence is TGCGCCAGCAGAGTTACAGGGACGAACACCGGGGAGCTGTTTTTT. The gene calls are TRBV5-1 and TRBJ2-2; perhaps TRBD1 as D (6 bases). Trimming took 5 bases from V and 0 from J, leaving 11 bases between them. The CDR3 is 15 residues long. Per the germline V gene, CDR1 is SGHRS and CDR2 is YFSETQ.

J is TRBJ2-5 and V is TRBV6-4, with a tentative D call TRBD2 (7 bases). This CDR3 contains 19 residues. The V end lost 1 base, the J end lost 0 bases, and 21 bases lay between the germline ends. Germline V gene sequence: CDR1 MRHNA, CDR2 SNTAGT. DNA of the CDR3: TGTGCCAGCAGTGACTTCCACCTGCGGGGGCCACCCAACCAAGAGACCCAGTACTTC. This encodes CASSDFHLRGPPNQETQYF.

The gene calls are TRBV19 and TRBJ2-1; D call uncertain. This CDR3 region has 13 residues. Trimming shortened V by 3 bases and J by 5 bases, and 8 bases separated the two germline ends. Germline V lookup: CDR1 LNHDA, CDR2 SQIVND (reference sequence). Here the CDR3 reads CASSMGFNNEQFF. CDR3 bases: TGTGCCAGTAGTATGGGTTTCAACAATGAGCAGTTCTTC.

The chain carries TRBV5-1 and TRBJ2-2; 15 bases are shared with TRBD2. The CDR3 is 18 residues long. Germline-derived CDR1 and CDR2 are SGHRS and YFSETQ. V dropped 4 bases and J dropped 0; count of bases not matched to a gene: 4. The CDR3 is CASSPGLAGGPNTGELFF. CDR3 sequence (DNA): TGCGCCAGCAGCCCAGGACTAGCGGGAGGGCCGAACACCGGGGAGCTGTTTTTT.

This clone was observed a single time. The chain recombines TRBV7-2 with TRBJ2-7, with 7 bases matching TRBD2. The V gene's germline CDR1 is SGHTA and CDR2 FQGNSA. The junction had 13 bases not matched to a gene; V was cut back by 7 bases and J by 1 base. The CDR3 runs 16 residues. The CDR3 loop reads CASNEGASGGSYEQYF. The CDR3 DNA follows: TGTGCCAGCAACGAAGGGGCTAGCGGAGGATCCTACGAGCAGTACTTC.

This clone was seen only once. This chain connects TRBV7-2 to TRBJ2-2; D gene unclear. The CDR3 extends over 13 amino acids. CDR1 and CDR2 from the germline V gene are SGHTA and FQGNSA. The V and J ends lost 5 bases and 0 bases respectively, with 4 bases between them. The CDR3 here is CASSLTNTGELFF. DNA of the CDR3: TGTGCCAGCAGCCTAACGAACACCGGGGAGCTGTTTTTT.

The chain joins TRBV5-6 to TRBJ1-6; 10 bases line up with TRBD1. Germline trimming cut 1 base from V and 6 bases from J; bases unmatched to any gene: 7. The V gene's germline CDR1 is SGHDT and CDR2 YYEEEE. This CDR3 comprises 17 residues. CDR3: CASSLFGTGAPNSPLHF. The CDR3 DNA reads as TGTGCCAGCAGCTTGTTCGGGACAGGGGCTCCTAATTCACCCCTCCACTTT.